This T cell receptor (beta chain) was recorded in a study of control samples from healthy donors and cancer patients. This CDR3 is built from 11 residues. Between the trimmed V and J ends, which lost 8 bases and 8 bases, there was a span of 10 bases. Per germline, CDR1 MNHNY and CDR2 SVGAGI (reference sequence). Generated by immunoSEQ multiplex PCR, the TCRdb table keeps only in-frame clones and is missing some. The repertoire includes 150,000 or so clones, around nine tenths of them detected once, and approximately 1.6% sits in the top ten. This sequence originates from a man between 18 and 29 years old in good health. The rearrangement joins TRBV6-6 to TRBJ1-3; unclear D gene. Sequencing was carried out using blood. Here the CDR3 reads CASGQQDTIYF. DNA of the CDR3: TGTGCCAGCGGTCAACAAGACACCATATATTTT.